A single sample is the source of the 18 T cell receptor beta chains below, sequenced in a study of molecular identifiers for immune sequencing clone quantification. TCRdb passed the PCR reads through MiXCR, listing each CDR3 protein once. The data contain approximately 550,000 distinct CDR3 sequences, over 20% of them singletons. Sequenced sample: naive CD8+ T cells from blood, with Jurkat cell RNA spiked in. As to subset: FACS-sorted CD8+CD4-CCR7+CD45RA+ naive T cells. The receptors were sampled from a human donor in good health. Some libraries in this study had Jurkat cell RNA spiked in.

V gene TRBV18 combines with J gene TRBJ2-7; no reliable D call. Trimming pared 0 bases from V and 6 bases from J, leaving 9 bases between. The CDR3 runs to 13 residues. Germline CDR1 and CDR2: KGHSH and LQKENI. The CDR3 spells CASSPPSSVEQYF. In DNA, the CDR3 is TGTGCCAGCTCACCACCGTCTTCGGTCGAGCAGTACTTC.

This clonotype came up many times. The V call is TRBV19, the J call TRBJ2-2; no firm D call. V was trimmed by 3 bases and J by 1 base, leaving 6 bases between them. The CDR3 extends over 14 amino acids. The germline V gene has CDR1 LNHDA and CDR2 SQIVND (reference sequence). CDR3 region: CASSILLNTGELFF. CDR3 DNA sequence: TGTGCCAGTAGTATCCTTTTGAACACCGGGGAGCTGTTTTTT.

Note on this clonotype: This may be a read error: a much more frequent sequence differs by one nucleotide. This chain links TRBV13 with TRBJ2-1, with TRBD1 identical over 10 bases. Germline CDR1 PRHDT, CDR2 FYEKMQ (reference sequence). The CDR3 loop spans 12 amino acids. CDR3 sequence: CVGTGVNGEQFF. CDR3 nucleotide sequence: TGTGTCGGGACAGGGGTTAATGGTGAGCAGTTCTTC. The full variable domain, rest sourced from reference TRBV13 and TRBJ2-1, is AAGVIQSPRHLIKEKRETATLKCYPIPRHDTVYWYQQGPGQDPQFLISFYEKMQSDKGSIPDRFSAQQFSDYHSELNMSSLELGDSALYFCVGTGVNGEQFFGPGTRLTVL.

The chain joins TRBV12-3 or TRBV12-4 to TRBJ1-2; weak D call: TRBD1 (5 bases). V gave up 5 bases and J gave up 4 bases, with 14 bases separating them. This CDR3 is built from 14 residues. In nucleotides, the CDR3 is TGTGCCAGCAGTCGACGGGGCACCTTCTATGGCTACACCTTC. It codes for CASSRRGTFYGYTF.

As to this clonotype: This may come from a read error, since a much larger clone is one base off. The CDR3 spells CASSGTSDYERYF. In DNA, the CDR3 is TGTGCCAGTAGTGGCACTAGTGACTACGAGCGGTACTTC. The chain carries TRBV19 and TRBJ2-7; TRBD2 is a possible D gene (5 bases). The CDR3 covers 13 residues. Germline values: CDR1 LNHDA, CDR2 SQIVND (reference sequence).

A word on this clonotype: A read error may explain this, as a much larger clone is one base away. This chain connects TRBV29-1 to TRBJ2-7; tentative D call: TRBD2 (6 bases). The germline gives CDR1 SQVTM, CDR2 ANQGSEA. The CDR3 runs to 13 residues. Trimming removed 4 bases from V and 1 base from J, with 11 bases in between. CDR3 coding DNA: TGCAGCGTTGGGGCAGGGAGGTCCTACGAGCAGTACTTC. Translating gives CSVGAGRSYEQYF.

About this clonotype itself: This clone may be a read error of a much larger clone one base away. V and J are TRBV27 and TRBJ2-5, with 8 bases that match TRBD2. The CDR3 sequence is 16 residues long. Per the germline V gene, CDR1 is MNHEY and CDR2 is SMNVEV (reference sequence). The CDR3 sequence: CASSSKRELIQESQYF. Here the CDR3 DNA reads TGTGCCAGCAGTTCAAAGCGGGAGTTGATCCAAGAGTCCCAGTACTTC.

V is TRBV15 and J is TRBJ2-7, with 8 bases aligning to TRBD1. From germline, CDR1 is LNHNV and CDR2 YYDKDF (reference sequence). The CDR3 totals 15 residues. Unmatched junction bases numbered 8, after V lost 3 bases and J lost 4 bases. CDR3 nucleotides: TGTGCCACCAGCAGTCTCTGGACAGGGCTTTACGAGCAGTACTTC. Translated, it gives CATSSLWTGLYEQYF.

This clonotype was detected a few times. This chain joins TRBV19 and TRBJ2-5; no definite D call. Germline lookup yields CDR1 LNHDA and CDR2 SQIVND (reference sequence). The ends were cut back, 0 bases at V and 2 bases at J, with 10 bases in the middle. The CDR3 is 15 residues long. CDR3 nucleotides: TGTGCCAGTAGTATAGATTTCCTTGAGCAAGAGACCCAGTACTTC. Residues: CASSIDFLEQETQYF.

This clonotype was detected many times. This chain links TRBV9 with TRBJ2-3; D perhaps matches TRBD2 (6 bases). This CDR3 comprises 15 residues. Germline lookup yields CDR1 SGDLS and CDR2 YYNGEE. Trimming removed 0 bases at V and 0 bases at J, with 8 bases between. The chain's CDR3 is CASSVAGVSTDTQYF. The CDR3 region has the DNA TGTGCCAGCAGCGTAGCGGGAGTAAGCACAGATACGCAGTATTTT.

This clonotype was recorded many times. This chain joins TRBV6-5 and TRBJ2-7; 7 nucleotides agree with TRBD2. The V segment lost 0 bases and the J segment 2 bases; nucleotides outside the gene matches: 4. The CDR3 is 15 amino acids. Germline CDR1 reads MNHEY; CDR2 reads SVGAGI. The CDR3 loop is CASSYSGEGTYEQYF. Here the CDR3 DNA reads TGTGCCAGCAGTTACTCTGGGGAGGGTACCTACGAGCAGTACTTC.

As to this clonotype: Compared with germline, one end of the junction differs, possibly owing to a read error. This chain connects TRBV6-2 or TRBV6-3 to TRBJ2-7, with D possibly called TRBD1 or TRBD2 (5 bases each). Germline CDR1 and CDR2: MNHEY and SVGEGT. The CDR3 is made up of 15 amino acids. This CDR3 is CAGSPEGFGLPEQYF. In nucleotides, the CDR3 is TGTGCCGGCAGTCCAGAGGGGTTCGGTCTCCCCGAGCAGTACTTC.

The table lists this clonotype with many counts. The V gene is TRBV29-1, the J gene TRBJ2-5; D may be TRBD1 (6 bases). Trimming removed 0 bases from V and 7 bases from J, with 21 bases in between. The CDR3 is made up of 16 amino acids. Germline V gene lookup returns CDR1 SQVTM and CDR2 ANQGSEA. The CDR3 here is CSVEDILTGSVVTQYF. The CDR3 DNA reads TGCAGCGTTGAAGATATTCTGACAGGTTCGGTCGTGACCCAGTACTTC.

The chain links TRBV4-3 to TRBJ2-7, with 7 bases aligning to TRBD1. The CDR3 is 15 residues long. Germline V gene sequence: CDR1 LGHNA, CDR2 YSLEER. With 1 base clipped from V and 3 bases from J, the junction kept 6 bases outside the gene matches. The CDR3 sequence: CASSQVSGQSYEQYF. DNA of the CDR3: TGCGCCAGCAGCCAAGTTTCGGGACAGAGCTACGAGCAGTACTTC.

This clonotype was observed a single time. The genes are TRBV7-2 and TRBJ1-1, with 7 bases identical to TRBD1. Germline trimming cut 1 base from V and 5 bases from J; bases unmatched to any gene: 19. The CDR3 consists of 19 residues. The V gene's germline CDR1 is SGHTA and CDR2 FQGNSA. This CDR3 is CASSLGLLGKGGAGTEAFF. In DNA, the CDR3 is TGTGCCAGCAGCTTAGGGCTTTTAGGGAAAGGGGGCGCGGGGACTGAAGCTTTCTTT.

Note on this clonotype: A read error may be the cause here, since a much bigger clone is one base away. Here the CDR3 reads CASSPRTGGFDTQYF. CDR3 sequence (DNA): TGTGCCAGCAGCCCCAGGACAGGGGGCTTCGATACGCAGTATTTT. This chain connects TRBV28 to TRBJ2-3, with 11 bases that match TRBD1. CDR1 and CDR2 from the germline V gene are MDHEN and SYDVKM. V gave up 6 bases and J gave up 6 bases; unmatched junction bases: 8. This CDR3 spans 15 amino acids. The whole variable domain, remainder taken from reference TRBV28 and TRBJ2-3, is DVKVTQSSRYLVKRTGEKVFLECVQDMDHENMFWYRQDPGLGLRLIYFSYDVKMKEKGDIPEGYSVSREKKERFSLILESASTNQTSMYLCASSPRTGGFDTQYFGPGTRLTVL.

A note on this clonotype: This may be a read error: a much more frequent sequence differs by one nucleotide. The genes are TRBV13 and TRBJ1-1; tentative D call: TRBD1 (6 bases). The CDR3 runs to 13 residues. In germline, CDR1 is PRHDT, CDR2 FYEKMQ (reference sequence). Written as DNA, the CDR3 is TGTGCCCGCAGTCCGGAGGGGGACACTGAAGCTTTCTTT. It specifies CARSPEGDTEAFF.

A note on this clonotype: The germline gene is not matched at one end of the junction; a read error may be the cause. In nucleotides, the CDR3 is TGTGCCGGCAGCAACAGCCATTCCGGGGAGCTGTTTTTT. Residues: CAGSNSHSGELFF. The rearrangement uses TRBV13 and TRBJ2-2, with unresolved D. The germline gives CDR1 PRHDT, CDR2 FYEKMQ (reference sequence). CDR3 length: 13 residues.